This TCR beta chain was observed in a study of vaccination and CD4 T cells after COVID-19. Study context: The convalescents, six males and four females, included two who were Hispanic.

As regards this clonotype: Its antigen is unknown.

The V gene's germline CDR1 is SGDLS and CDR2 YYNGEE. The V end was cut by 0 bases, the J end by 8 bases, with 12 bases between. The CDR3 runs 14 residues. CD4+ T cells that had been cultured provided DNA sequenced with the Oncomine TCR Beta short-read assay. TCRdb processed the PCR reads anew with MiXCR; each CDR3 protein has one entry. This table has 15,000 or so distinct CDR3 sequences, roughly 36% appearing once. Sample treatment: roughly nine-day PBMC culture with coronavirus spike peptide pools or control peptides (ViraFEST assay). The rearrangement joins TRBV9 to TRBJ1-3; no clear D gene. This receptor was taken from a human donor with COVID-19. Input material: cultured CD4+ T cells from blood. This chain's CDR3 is CASSVAFSVDTIYF. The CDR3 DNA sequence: TGTGCCAGCAGCGTAGCCTTCTCGGTGGACACCATATATTTT.